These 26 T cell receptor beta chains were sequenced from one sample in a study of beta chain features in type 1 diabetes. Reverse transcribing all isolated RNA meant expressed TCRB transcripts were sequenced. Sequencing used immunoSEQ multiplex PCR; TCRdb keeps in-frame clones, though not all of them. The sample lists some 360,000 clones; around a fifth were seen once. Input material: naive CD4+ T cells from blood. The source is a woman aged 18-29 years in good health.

This CDR3 reads CASSELRDGEQYF. The CDR3 bases are TGTGCCAGCAGTGAATTGAGGGATGGCGAGCAGTACTTC. The rearrangement links TRBV25-1 to TRBJ2-7; a weak D match, TRBD2 (5 bases). Germline V lookup: CDR1 MGHDK, CDR2 SYGVNS. V shed 1 base and J shed 6 bases, with 10 bases lying between them. This CDR3 has 13 amino acids.

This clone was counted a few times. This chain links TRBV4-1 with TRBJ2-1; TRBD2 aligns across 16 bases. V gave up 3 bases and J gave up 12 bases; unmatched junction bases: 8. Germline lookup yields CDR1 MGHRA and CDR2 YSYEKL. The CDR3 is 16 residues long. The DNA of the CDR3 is TGCGCCAGCAGCCAGCCCGGGACTAGCGGGAGGGCCTCGCAGTTCTTC. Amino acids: CASSQPGTSGRASQFF.

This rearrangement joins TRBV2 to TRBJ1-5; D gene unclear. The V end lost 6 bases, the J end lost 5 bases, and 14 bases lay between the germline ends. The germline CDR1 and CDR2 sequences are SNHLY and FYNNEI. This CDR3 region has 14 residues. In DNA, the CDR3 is TGTGCCAGCAGCGCCCTCGACACCTATCAGCCCCAGCATTTT. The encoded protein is CASSALDTYQPQHF.

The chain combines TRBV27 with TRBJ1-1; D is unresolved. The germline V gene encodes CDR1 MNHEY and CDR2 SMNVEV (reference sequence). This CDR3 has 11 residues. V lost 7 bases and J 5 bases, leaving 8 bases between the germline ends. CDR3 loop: CASTGRTEAFF. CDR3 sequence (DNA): TGTGCCAGCACCGGGAGGACTGAAGCTTTCTTT.

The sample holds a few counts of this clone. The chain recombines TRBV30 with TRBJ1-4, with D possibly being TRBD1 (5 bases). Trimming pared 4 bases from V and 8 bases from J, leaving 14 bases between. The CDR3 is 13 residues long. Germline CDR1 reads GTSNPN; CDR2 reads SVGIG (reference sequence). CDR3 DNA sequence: TGTGCCTGGATGGGTCAGGGAACCGAAAAACTGTTTTTT. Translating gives CAWMGQGTEKLFF.

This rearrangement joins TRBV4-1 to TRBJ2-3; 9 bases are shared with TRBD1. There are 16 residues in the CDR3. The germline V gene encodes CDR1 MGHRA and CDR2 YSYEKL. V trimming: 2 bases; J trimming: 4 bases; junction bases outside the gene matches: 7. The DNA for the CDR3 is TGCGCCAGCAGCCAACCGGGACAGGGTCCGGCAGATACGCAGTATTTT. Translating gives CASSQPGQGPADTQYF.

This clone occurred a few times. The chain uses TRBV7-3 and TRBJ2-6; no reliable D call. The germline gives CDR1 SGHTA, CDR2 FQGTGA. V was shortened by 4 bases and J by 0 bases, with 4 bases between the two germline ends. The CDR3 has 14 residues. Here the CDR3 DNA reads TGTGCCAGCAGCTCCTACTCTGGGGCCAACGTCCTGACTTTC. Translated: CASSSYSGANVLTF.

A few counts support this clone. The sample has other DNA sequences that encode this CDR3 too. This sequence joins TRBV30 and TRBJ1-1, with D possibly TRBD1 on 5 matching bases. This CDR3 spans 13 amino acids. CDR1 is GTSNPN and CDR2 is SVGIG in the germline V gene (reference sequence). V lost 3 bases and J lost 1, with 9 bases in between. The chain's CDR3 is CAWRSQGNTEAFF. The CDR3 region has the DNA TGTGCCTGGAGGTCGCAGGGGAACACTGAAGCTTTCTTT.

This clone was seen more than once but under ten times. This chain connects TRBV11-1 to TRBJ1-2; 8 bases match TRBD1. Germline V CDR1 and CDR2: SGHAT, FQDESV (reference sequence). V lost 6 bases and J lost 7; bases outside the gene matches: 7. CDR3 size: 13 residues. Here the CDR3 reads CASRGQDVFGYTF. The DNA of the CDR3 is TGTGCCAGCAGGGGACAGGATGTCTTTGGCTACACCTTC.

DNA for the CDR3: TGCGCCAGCAGCCGAACGGGACAGGGGGGAAACACCATATATTTT. It codes for CASSRTGQGGNTIYF. The chain joins TRBV4-1 to TRBJ1-3, with TRBD1 matching 10 bases. This CDR3 contains 15 residues. The V segment lost 4 bases and the J segment 4 bases; nucleotides outside the gene matches: 4. The V gene's germline CDR1 is MGHRA and CDR2 YSYEKL.

The chain's CDR3 is CASSSRPGCLCNQPQHF. The CDR3, as DNA: TGTGCCAGCAGCTCCCGACCGGGGTGTTTGTGCAATCAGCCCCAGCATTTT. The chain has TRBV7-3 and TRBJ1-5; D remains ambiguous. V lost 4 bases, J lost 2 bases, and 18 bases lay in between. The CDR3 has 17 residues. Germline loops: CDR1 SGHTA, CDR2 FQGTGA.

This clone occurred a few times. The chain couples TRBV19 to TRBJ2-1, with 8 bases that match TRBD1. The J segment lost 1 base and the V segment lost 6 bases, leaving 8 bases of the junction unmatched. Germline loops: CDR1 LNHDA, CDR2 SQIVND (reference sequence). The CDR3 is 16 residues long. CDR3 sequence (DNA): TGTGCCAGTAGGCGACAGGGGTTGCGGTCCTACAATGAGCAGTTCTTC. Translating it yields CASRRQGLRSYNEQFF.

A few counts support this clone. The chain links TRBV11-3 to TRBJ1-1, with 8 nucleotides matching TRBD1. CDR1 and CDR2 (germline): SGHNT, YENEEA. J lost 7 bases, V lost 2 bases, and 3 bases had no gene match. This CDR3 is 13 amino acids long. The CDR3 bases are TGTGCCAGCAGCTTACAACAGGGGGATGAAGCTTTCTTT. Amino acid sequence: CASSLQQGDEAFF.

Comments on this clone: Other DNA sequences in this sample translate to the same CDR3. The CDR3: CASSPPAGTEAFF. In DNA form, the CDR3 reads TGTGCCAGCTCACCACCGGCAGGGACTGAAGCTTTCTTT. This chain connects TRBV18 to TRBJ1-1, with D tentatively TRBD1 (5 bases). Trimming stripped 0 bases from V and 5 bases from J, with 7 bases between. Germline CDR1 is KGHSH and CDR2 is LQKENI. There are 13 residues in the CDR3.

The CDR3 DNA follows: TGTGCCAGCAGAGATATCGGGACATCTGGCTACACCTTC. Translation gives CASRDIGTSGYTF. The V gene is TRBV11-2, the J gene TRBJ1-2; possible D gene TRBD1, 6 bases. Germline assignment: CDR1 SGHAT and CDR2 FQNNGV. The CDR3 covers 13 residues. Trimming left V 6 bases short and J 7 bases short, with 15 bases between.

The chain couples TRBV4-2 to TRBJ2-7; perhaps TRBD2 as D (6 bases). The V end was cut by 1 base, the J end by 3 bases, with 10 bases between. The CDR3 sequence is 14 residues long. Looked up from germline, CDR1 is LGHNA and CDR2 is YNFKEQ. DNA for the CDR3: TGTGCCAGCAGCCAAGTTGGAGGGGACTACGAGCAGTACTTC. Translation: CASSQVGGDYEQYF.

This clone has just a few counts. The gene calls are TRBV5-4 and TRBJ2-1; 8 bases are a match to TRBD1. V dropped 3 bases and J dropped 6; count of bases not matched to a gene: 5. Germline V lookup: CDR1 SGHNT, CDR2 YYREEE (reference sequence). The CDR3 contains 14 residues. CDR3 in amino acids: CASSSRTGRNEQFF. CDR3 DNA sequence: TGTGCCAGCAGCTCACGGACAGGGCGCAATGAGCAGTTCTTC.

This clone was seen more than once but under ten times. The CDR3 DNA reads TGTGCCAGCAGCCAAGATGGACTAGCGGGGGGAGTTACGCAGTATTTT. Translated, it gives CASSQDGLAGGVTQYF. The chain recombines TRBV4-2 with TRBJ2-3; TRBD2 aligns across 14 bases. Germline CDR1 is LGHNA and CDR2 is YNFKEQ. The V segment lost 0 bases and the J segment 8 bases; nucleotides outside the gene matches: 4. CDR3 length: 16 residues.

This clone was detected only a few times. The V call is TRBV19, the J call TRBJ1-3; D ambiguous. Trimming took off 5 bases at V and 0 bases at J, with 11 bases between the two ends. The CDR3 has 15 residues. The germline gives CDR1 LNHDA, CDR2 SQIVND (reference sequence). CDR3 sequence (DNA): TGTGCCAGTAGTGAACAGTCGAGCTCTGGAAACACCATATATTTT. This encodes CASSEQSSSGNTIYF.

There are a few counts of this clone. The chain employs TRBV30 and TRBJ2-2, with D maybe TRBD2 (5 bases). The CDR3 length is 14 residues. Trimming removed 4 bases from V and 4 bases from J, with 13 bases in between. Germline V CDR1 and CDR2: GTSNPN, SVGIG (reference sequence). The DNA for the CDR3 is TGTGCCTGGAAGGTTGAGCGGTCCACCGGGGAGCTGTTTTTT. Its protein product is CAWKVERSTGELFF.

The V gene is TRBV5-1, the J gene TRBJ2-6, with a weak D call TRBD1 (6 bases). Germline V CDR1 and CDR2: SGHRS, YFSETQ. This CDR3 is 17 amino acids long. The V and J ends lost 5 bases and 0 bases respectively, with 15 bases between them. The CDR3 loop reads CASRRQVSTSGANVLTF. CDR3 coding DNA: TGCGCCAGCAGGCGACAGGTTTCTACCTCTGGGGCCAACGTCCTGACTTTC.

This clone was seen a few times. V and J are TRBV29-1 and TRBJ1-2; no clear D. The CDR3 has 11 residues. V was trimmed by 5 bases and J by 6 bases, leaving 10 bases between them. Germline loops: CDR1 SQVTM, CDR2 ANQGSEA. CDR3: CSVRTRDGYTF. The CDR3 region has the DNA TGCAGCGTTCGAACGAGGGATGGCTACACCTTC.

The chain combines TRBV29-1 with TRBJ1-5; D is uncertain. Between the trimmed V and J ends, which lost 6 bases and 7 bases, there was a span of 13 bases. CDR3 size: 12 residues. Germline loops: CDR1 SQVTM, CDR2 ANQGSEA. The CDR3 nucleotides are TGCAGCGTGGCGGAGGTGGGCCAGCCCCAGCATTTT. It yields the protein CSVAEVGQPQHF.

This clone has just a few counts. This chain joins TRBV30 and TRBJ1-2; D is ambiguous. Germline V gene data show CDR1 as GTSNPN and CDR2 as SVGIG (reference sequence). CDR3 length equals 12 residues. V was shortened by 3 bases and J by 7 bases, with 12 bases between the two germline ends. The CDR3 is CAWRTTARGYTF. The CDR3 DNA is TGTGCCTGGAGGACAACGGCACGTGGCTACACCTTC.

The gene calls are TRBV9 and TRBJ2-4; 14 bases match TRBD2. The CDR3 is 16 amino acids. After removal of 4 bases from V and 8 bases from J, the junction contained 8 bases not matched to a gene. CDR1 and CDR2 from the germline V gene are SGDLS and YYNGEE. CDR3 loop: CASSLRLAGGQDIQYF. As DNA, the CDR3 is TGTGCCAGCAGCCTTAGACTAGCGGGGGGGCAAGACATTCAGTACTTC.

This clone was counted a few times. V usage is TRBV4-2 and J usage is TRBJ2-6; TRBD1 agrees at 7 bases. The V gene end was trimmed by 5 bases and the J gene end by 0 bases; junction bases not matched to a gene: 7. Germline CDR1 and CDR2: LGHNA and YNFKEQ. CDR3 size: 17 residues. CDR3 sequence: CASSIDRARSGANVLTF. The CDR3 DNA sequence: TGTGCCAGCAGCATCGACAGGGCCCGCTCTGGGGCCAACGTCCTGACTTTC.